The text below deals with one TCR beta chain. Authors' processing steps: Reference gene primer amplification yielded estimated nucleated cell counts. Clones were read by immunoSEQ multiplex PCR, and TCRdb kept only the in-frame ones, dropping some. V and J calls and clone size are those listed in that table; D and trimming were worked out from the DNA. Here the sample spans fewer than 250,000 clones, about four fifths being singletons. These data belong to a study of blood T cell repertoires in COVID-19. Study background: There were acute and convalescent COVID-19 samples, and they came from the United States, Italy and Spain.

This CDR3 has 12 amino acids. The J segment lost 5 bases and the V segment lost 6 bases, leaving 3 bases of the junction unmatched. The sequenced sample consisted of PBMCs or T cells enriched from blood (not recorded which). The chain joins TRBV12-3 or TRBV12-4 to TRBJ2-5, with TRBD2 identical over 7 bases. The TCR sequence derives from a woman between 40 and 55 years old who had been exposed to COVID-19. CDR3 in DNA: TGTGCCAGCAGCCTAGCGGCGGAGACCCAGTACTTC. Its translation is CASSLAAETQYF.